Below are 11 T cell receptor beta chains sequenced from a single sample in a study of Ad26.COV2.S vaccination and SARS-CoV-2 variants. Some clones are missing from TCRdb's copy, which holds only in-frame ones; the method was immunoSEQ multiplex PCR. Of some 410,000 clones listed, about 90% are singletons. As for treatment: 19 received Ad26.COV2.S at low or high dose, single or two shots; five or six received placebo; per-sample allocation not given. Samples analyzed were those drawn on day 63 after the first vaccine or placebo injection. Specimen: peripheral blood, collected in a trial of Ad26.COV2.S vaccine versus placebo. All receptors come from a person between 18 and 65 years old who received the Ad26.COV2.S COVID-19 vaccine or a placebo.

V gene TRBV4-3 combines with J gene TRBJ1-1; no clear D. Germline V lookup: CDR1 LGHNA, CDR2 YSLEER. Trimming pared 0 bases from V and 0 bases from J, leaving 14 bases between. The CDR3 runs 17 residues. The CDR3 reads CASSQDYHEYMNTEAFF. The CDR3, as DNA: TGCGCCAGCAGCCAAGATTATCATGAGTACATGAACACTGAAGCTTTCTTT.

This chain connects TRBV7-2 to TRBJ2-2; D call uncertain. The CDR3 contains 13 residues. The V gene lost 5 bases and the J gene lost 6 bases, with 10 bases spanning the gap. Germline CDR1 reads SGHTA; CDR2 reads FQGNSA. The CDR3 is CASSPAWSGELFF. DNA for the CDR3: TGTGCCAGCAGCCCAGCGTGGTCCGGGGAGCTGTTTTTT.

This sequence joins TRBV6-6 and TRBJ2-7; a possible D gene is TRBD1 (5 bases). This CDR3 spans 12 amino acids. Per germline, CDR1 MNHNY and CDR2 SVGAGI (reference sequence). With 6 bases removed from V and 3 bases from J, the gap between germline ends came to 9 bases. The CDR3 spells CASRSDSYEQYF. CDR3 coding DNA: TGTGCCAGCAGAAGTGACAGCTACGAGCAGTACTTC.

V gene TRBV15 combines with J gene TRBJ2-1; TRBD1 matches at 9 bases. CDR1 is LNHNV, CDR2 YYDKDF, per germline (reference sequence). This CDR3 has 16 amino acids. V shed 0 bases, J shed 5 bases, and the junction held 5 bases outside the gene matches. CDR3 loop: CATSRDGGTGNNEQFF. The DNA of the CDR3 is TGTGCCACCAGCAGAGATGGTGGGACAGGGAACAATGAGCAGTTCTTC. The whole variable domain, filled in from reference TRBV15 and TRBJ2-1, reads DAMVIQNPRYQVTQFGKPVTLSCSQTLNHNVMYWYQQKSSQAPKLLFHYYDKDFNNEADTPDNFQSRRPNTSFCFLDIRSPGLGDTAMYLCATSRDGGTGNNEQFFGPGTRLTVL.

This chain connects TRBV9 to TRBJ2-3, with D unclear. This CDR3 region has 13 residues. Trimming shortened V by 4 bases and J by 1 base, and 7 bases separated the two germline ends. Germline CDR1 SGDLS, CDR2 YYNGEE. The CDR3 reads CASSPHGTDTQYF. The CDR3 region has the DNA TGTGCCAGCAGCCCCCATGGCACAGATACGCAGTATTTT.

V gene TRBV5-8 combines with J gene TRBJ2-1; 9 bases line up with TRBD2. Germline CDR1 is SGHTS and CDR2 is YDEGEE. CDR3 size: 17 residues. V gave up 3 bases and J gave up 0 bases; unmatched junction bases: 7. CDR3 coding DNA: TGTGCCAGCAGCTCCAGAGGACTAGCGAGCTCCTACAATGAGCAGTTCTTC. Its translation is CASSSRGLASSYNEQFF.

This chain links TRBV7-2 with TRBJ2-7, with a tentative D call TRBD2 (7 bases). From germline, CDR1 is SGHTA and CDR2 FQGNSA. The CDR3 covers 15 residues. Trimming shortened V by 4 bases and J by 1 base, and 14 bases separated the two germline ends. The CDR3 loop reads CASSSGGQSSYEQYF. DNA of the CDR3: TGTGCCAGCAGCTCGGGGGGCCAATCTTCCTACGAGCAGTACTTC.

The V and J genes are TRBV7-9 and TRBJ2-7, with TRBD2 matching 14 bases. V lost 4 bases and J lost 0; bases outside the gene matches: 8. CDR3 length: 18 residues. In germline, CDR1 is SEHNR, CDR2 FQNEAQ (reference sequence). The CDR3 protein is CASSSLGLAGESSYEQYF. As DNA, the CDR3 is TGTGCCAGCAGCTCCCTGGGACTAGCGGGGGAAAGCTCCTACGAGCAGTACTTC.

This sequence joins TRBV2 and TRBJ2-4, with D perhaps matching TRBD1 or TRBD2 (5 bases each). Germline V gene sequence: CDR1 SNHLY, CDR2 FYNNEI. The CDR3 consists of 14 residues. V lost 4 bases and J 7 bases, leaving 14 bases between the germline ends. CDR3 DNA: TGTGCCAGCAGTGGAGGGACGGGCCGGAACATTCAGTACTTC. Protein: CASSGGTGRNIQYF.

The CDR3 DNA is TGTGCCAGCAGCGTGCTAGCGGGGGCGACACAAGAGACCCAGTACTTC. Encoded protein: CASSVLAGATQETQYF. The chain carries TRBV9 and TRBJ2-5, with TRBD2 matching over 10 bases. The CDR3 has 16 amino acids. Germline lookup yields CDR1 SGDLS and CDR2 YYNGEE. The V and J ends lost 2 bases and 2 bases, in that order; junction bases with no gene match: 6. Supplemented by reference TRBV9 and TRBJ2-5, the full variable domain reads DSGVTQTPKHLITATGQRVTLRCSPRSGDLSVYWYQQSLDQGLQFLIQYYNGEERAKGNILERFSAQQFPDLHSELNLSSLELGDSALYFCASSVLAGATQETQYFGPGTRLLVL.

The chain is built from TRBV5-1 and TRBJ1-2; 7 bases agree with TRBD1. The CDR3 has 14 residues. Germline-derived CDR1 and CDR2 are SGHRS and YFSETQ. The J segment lost 4 bases and the V segment lost 4 bases, leaving 7 bases of the junction unmatched. The CDR3 protein is CASSPGTAGYGYTF. The CDR3 DNA sequence: TGCGCCAGCAGCCCCGGGACAGCTGGCTATGGCTACACCTTC.